The 24 T cell receptor beta chains below were found in one sample sequenced in a study of T cell responses to AZD1222 COVID-19 vaccine. Profiling relied on immunoSEQ multiplex PCR, and the TCRdb table lists in-frame clones only, not all of them. Altogether over 100,000 clones are present, roughly 84% being singletons, with the ten largest covering about 18%. The material sequenced was peripheral blood, taken on day 0 of AZD1222 vaccination. The receptor source for this set is an adult in good health.

The gene calls are TRBV5-6 and TRBJ2-2, with no clear D. Germline V gene sequence: CDR1 SGHDT, CDR2 YYEEEE. Trimming shortened V by 0 bases and J by 4 bases, and 7 bases separated the two germline ends. CDR3 length: 14 residues. CDR3 region: CASSLATATGELFF. In DNA form, the CDR3 reads TGTGCCAGCAGCTTGGCGACGGCCACCGGGGAGCTGTTTTTT.

This chain connects TRBV2 to TRBJ2-6; D ambiguous. From germline, CDR1 is SNHLY and CDR2 FYNNEI. CDR3 size: 14 residues. Deletions cut 8 bases from V and 1 base from J, with 9 bases between. This CDR3 reads CASAAASGANVLTF. In nucleotides, the CDR3 is TGTGCCAGCGCTGCAGCATCTGGGGCCAACGTCCTGACTTTC.

The rearrangement links TRBV28 to TRBJ2-5; no reliable D call. Germline V CDR1 and CDR2: MDHEN, SYDVKM. The CDR3 extends over 14 amino acids. V gave up 6 bases and J gave up 2 bases, with 13 bases separating them. DNA of the CDR3: TGTGCCAGCAGGACATCATGGGGACAAGAGACCCAGTACTTC. This encodes CASRTSWGQETQYF.

The rearrangement links TRBV18 to TRBJ1-5, with 7 positions matching TRBD1. The CDR3 has 14 amino acids. CDR1 is KGHSH and CDR2 is LQKENI in the germline V gene. Trimming removed 1 base from V and 7 bases from J; junction bases left unmatched: 4. CDR3 amino acids: CASSPQGAGQPQHF. The CDR3 nucleotides read TGTGCCAGCTCACCACAGGGGGCCGGGCAGCCCCAGCATTTT.

This rearrangement joins TRBV28 to TRBJ1-4; TRBD1 matches 8 bases. V was pared by 5 bases and J by 5 bases, with 7 bases of the junction left unmatched. The CDR3 totals 15 residues. Germline CDR1 and CDR2: MDHEN and SYDVKM. The DNA for the CDR3 is TGTGCCAGCAGTACACCCACAGGGGGAAATGAAAAACTGTTTTTT. Its protein product is CASSTPTGGNEKLFF.

The rearrangement uses TRBV10-1 and TRBJ1-1, with a tentative D call TRBD1 (5 bases). The V and J ends lost 0 bases and 6 bases respectively, with 11 bases between them. The germline V gene has CDR1 WNHNN and CDR2 SYGVQD (reference sequence). The CDR3 sequence is 14 residues long. CDR3 in DNA: TGCGCCAGCAGTGAGTCGCAGGGTGACGCTGAAGCTTTCTTT. Protein: CASSESQGDAEAFF.

CDR3 region: CASSDSRTSTEAFF. In DNA form, the CDR3 reads TGTGCCAGCAGTGACTCCAGAACGAGCACTGAAGCTTTCTTT. V is TRBV6-4 and J is TRBJ1-1; D remains ambiguous. The germline V and J ends were trimmed by 0 bases and 4 bases, with 9 bases remaining between them. Germline loops: CDR1 MRHNA, CDR2 SNTAGT. There are 14 residues in the CDR3.

For this clone: Different DNA sequences within this sample yield the same CDR3. This sequence joins TRBV28 and TRBJ2-1, with TRBD2 identical over 11 bases. The CDR3 is made up of 15 amino acids. Per germline, CDR1 MDHEN and CDR2 SYDVKM. V lost 6 bases, J lost 4 bases, and 5 bases stayed unmatched. DNA for the CDR3: TGTGCCAGCAGCGACACTAGCGGGAGATACAATGAGCAGTTCTTC. Protein product: CASSDTSGRYNEQFF.

The count of this clone is one. The chain recombines TRBV7-2 with TRBJ2-3; 7 bases align to TRBD1. The germline V gene encodes CDR1 SGHTA and CDR2 FQGNSA. The junction had 9 bases not matched to a gene; V was cut back by 6 bases and J by 0 bases. The CDR3 has 16 residues. For the CDR3, the DNA is TGTGCCAGCAGTCCTCAGGGGACAGCTAGCACAGATACGCAGTATTTT. Its translation: CASSPQGTASTDTQYF.

This sequence joins TRBV28 and TRBJ2-2; D gene uncertain. Trimming removed 2 bases at V and 0 bases at J, with 7 bases between. From germline, CDR1 is MDHEN and CDR2 SYDVKM. The CDR3 spans 15 residues. Written as DNA, the CDR3 is TGTGCCAGCAGTTTAGAAGGGCCGAACACCGGGGAGCTGTTTTTT. It encodes CASSLEGPNTGELFF.

This chain joins TRBV13 and TRBJ2-3; D remains ambiguous. The CDR3 has 18 amino acids. Trimming removed 4 bases at V and 0 bases at J, with 20 bases between. Germline V CDR1 and CDR2: PRHDT, FYEKMQ (reference sequence). The CDR3 region has the DNA TGTGCCAGCAGCTCCCGTTTCTCGGGCGTAACTAGCACAGATACGCAGTATTTT. Protein product: CASSSRFSGVTSTDTQYF.

The chain couples TRBV10-3 to TRBJ2-7; D call uncertain. Germline V gene sequence: CDR1 ENHRY, CDR2 SYGVKD. The CDR3 runs 11 residues. Trimming removed 3 bases from V and 3 bases from J, with 3 bases in between. The CDR3 nucleotides read TGTGCCATCAGTGACCACTACGAGCAGTACTTC. Translation: CAISDHYEQYF.

V and J are TRBV7-8 and TRBJ1-3; 7 nucleotides agree with TRBD1. CDR1 SGHVS and CDR2 FQNEAQ come from the germline V gene. The V segment lost 5 bases and the J segment 14 bases; nucleotides outside the gene matches: 12. CDR3 size: 13 residues. The CDR3 DNA reads as TGTGCCAGCAGCCAAACTAACGGACAGGCCCTATATTTT. Residues: CASSQTNGQALYF.

On this clone: The junction does not match germline at one end; this may be a read error. The chain is built from TRBV7-2 and TRBJ2-1; 8 bases fit TRBD2. The CDR3 runs to 15 residues. CDR1 is SGHTA, CDR2 FQGNSA, per germline. CDR3 in DNA: TGTGCCAGCAGCATAGCGGGACCATCTTACAATGAGCAGTTCTTC. It specifies CASSIAGPSYNEQFF.

The chain couples TRBV24-1 to TRBJ2-3; 7 bases map to TRBD1. The V gene's germline CDR1 is KGHDR and CDR2 SFDVKD. V trimming: 3 bases; J trimming: 4 bases; junction bases outside the gene matches: 9. The length of the CDR3 is 16 residues. The CDR3, as DNA: TGTGCCACCAGTGATCAACAGGGGCGAGGGTCAGATACGCAGTATTTT. It codes for CATSDQQGRGSDTQYF.

The chain combines TRBV19 with TRBJ1-1; D unclear. The V end was cut by 4 bases, the J end by 0 bases, with 15 bases between. This CDR3 has 16 amino acids. The V gene's germline CDR1 is LNHDA and CDR2 SQIVND (reference sequence). CDR3 coding DNA: TGTGCCAGTAGTAAGTCCCCAATCGGGTTGAACACTGAAGCTTTCTTT. It translates to CASSKSPIGLNTEAFF.

This chain uses TRBV5-4 with TRBJ2-7; possible D gene TRBD2, 5 bases. V was clipped by 4 bases and J by 7 bases, with 21 bases between them. Germline-derived CDR1 and CDR2 are SGHNT and YYREEE (reference sequence). There are 15 residues in the CDR3. CDR3 sequence reads: CASSGKTTDSGEQYF. In DNA form, the CDR3 reads TGTGCCAGCAGCGGAAAAACGACGGACTCGGGGGAGCAGTACTTC.

CDR3 nucleotides: TGTGCCACCAGTAGTTTAGAACAGGGGAGCAATCAGCCCCAGCATTTT. Residues: CATSSLEQGSNQPQHF. This rearrangement joins TRBV19 to TRBJ1-5; 7 bases are a match to TRBD1. V shed 10 bases, J shed 1 base, and the junction held 13 bases outside the gene matches. The CDR3 covers 16 residues. Germline CDR1 is LNHDA and CDR2 is SQIVND (reference sequence).

The V call is TRBV7-2, the J call TRBJ1-3; D possibly corresponds to TRBD1 (5 bases). Germline V gives CDR1 SGHTA, CDR2 FQGNSA. The CDR3 totals 17 residues. Trimming pared 2 bases from V and 0 bases from J, leaving 14 bases between. CDR3 DNA sequence: TGTGCCAGCAGCTTAACCAGGGCTAGGAGCTCTGGAAACACCATATATTTT. Its protein product is CASSLTRARSSGNTIYF.

The V and J genes are TRBV18 and TRBJ1-1; D not resolved. This CDR3 is built from 14 residues. Germline V CDR1 and CDR2: KGHSH, LQKENI. V lost 3 bases and J 1 base, leaving 9 bases between the germline ends. Here the CDR3 DNA reads TGTGCCAGCTCACCCGTGGACGGGAACACTGAAGCTTTCTTT. Translation: CASSPVDGNTEAFF. Combining the CDR3 with reference TRBV18 and TRBJ1-1 gives the whole variable domain NAGVMQNPRHLVRRRGQEARLRCSPMKGHSHVYWYRQLPEEGLKFMVYLQKENIIDESGMPKERFSAEFPKEGPSILRIQQVVRGDSAAYFCASSPVDGNTEAFFGQGTRLTVV.

This clone has only a few counts. V usage is TRBV3-1 (or the pseudogene TRBV3-2) and J usage is TRBJ2-1, with unresolved D. CDR3 size: 11 residues. V shed 2 bases and J shed 8 bases, with 4 bases lying between them. The germline gives CDR1 LGHDT, CDR2 YNNKEL (reference sequence). CDR3 nucleotides: TGTGCCAGCAGCCAACGTTATGAGCAGTTCTTC. Its translation: CASSQRYEQFF.

V usage is TRBV6-5 and J usage is TRBJ1-2, with D perhaps matching TRBD1 (6 bases). V lost 7 bases to trimming and J lost 8 bases, with 17 bases between them. Germline CDR1 reads MNHEY; CDR2 reads SVGAGI. This CDR3 contains 13 residues. CDR3 sequence reads: CASTEHRAGGYTF. CDR3 sequence (DNA): TGTGCCAGCACCGAGCACAGGGCAGGCGGCTACACCTTC.

The chain links TRBV5-1 to TRBJ1-2; 8 nucleotides line up with TRBD1. In germline, CDR1 is SGHRS, CDR2 YFSETQ. With 0 bases clipped from V and 8 bases from J, the junction kept 6 bases outside the gene matches. The CDR3 loop spans 14 amino acids. The CDR3 DNA sequence: TGCGCCAGCAGCTTGGAGACAGGGGTCGGCGGCTACACCTTC. Protein product: CASSLETGVGGYTF.

This sequence joins TRBV5-1 and TRBJ1-1; no definite D call. This CDR3 region has 13 residues. Germline CDR1 and CDR2: SGHRS and YFSETQ. V was cut by 0 bases and J by 5 bases, with 8 bases left in between. CDR3 sequence reads: CASSLGGFTEAFF. The CDR3 DNA reads as TGCGCCAGCAGCTTGGGCGGGTTTACTGAAGCTTTCTTT. The variable domain in full, completed from reference TRBV5-1 and TRBJ1-1, reads KAGVTQTPRYLIKTRGQQVTLSCSPISGHRSVSWYQQTPGQGLQFLFEYFSETQRNKGNFPGRFSGRQFSNSRSEMNVSTLELGDSALYLCASSLGGFTEAFFGQGTRLTVV.